This entry concerns a single T cell receptor (beta chain). Its binding antigen is unknown. There are no base qualities to consult, and no much larger clone falls within one base. This entry is derived from a study of blood T cell repertoires in COVID-19 (dated by TCRdb to about 2020). Regarding the research as a whole: Samples covering the acute and convalescent phases of COVID-19 were provided by collaborators in the United States, Italy and Spain. The dataset comprised deeply sampled blood TCRbeta repertoires from subjects exposed to, actively infected with, or recovered from COVID-19. The material from the prospective study consisted of cDNA or gDNA derived from T cells, B-cell-depleted T cells, or PBMCs. The repertoires were made available in a free public database intended to serve as a resource for research on the immune response to SARS-CoV-2. Where HLA class I and class II types were available, the types were taken from metadata supplied by the sample provider, not from assay-based typing. A de-identified subject ID, COVID-19 status, age in years and sex were almost always included in the sample metadata. Samples came from the ongoing ImmuneRACE study (first 160 participants) plus 1,254 subjects from 6 global collaborators.

The collaborating institutions used their own protocols to collect whole blood in K2EDTA tubes. Collaborator samples were shipped for TCRbeta analysis as frozen whole blood, isolated PBMCs, or DNA extracted from either sample type. Results the study describes overall, beyond this receptor: How much clinical and demographic metadata was included differed by source and by participant, and the metadata was provided uncurated.

The CDR3 runs 15 residues from the cysteine to the phenylalanine. The DNA shown is the 45-base CDR3, in frame from base 1. In the germline V gene (reference sequence), CDR1 corresponds to MNHNY and CDR2 to SVGAGI. V lost 6 bases and J lost 0 bases; the stretch between them is 12 bases long. TCRbeta CDR3 regions were amplified from genomic DNA by means of the immunoSEQ Assay, a bias-controlled multiplex PCR. The paper's processing steps were these. Within the assay, amplification of reference gene primers was used to estimate how many nucleated cells each sample contained. To quantify the absolute abundance of each unique TCRbeta CDR3 rearrangement, sequence reads were collapsed and filtered. For each sample, productive Simpson clonality was calculated as the square root of Simpson's diversity index over productive rearrangements. TCRdb obtained this table from immuneACCESS and retained in-frame rearrangements with V and J assigned. These tables miss some clones; where compared with another copy, unresolved V genes account for less than half of the shortfall, and the remainder is unexplained. D and trimming come from the DNA, and the V and J calls and clone size come from that table. Within this sample are roughly 75,000 clones, with about 89% of them counted one time only. The ten largest clonotypes hold around 0.6% of the sample.

The sequence derives from a man in his 60s with acute or convalescent COVID-19. The sequence is built from TRBV6-6 and TRBJ2-4; the D segment could be TRBD2, given 7 matching bases. Sequencing used peripheral blood. The nucleotide sequence is given as TGTGCCAGCAGGGAGGGAGGGGGAGCCAAAAACATTCAGTACTTC. Its protein is CASREGGGAKNIQYF.